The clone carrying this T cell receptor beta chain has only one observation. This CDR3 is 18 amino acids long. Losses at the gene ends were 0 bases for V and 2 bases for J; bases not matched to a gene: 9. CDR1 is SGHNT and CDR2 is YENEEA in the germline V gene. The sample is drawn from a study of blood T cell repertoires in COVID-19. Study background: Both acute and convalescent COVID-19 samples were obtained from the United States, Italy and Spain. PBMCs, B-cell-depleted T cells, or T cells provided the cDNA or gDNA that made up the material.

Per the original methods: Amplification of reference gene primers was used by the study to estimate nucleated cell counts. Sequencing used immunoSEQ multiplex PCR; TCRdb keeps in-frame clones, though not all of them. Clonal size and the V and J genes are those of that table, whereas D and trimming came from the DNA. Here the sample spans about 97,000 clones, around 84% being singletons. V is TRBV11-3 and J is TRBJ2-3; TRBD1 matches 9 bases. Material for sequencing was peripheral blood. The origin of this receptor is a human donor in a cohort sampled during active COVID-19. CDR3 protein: CASSLDSRTGGFTDTQYF. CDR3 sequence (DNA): TGTGCCAGCAGCTTAGATAGTAGAACAGGGGGCTTCACAGATACGCAGTATTTT.